This T cell receptor (beta chain) was sequenced in a study of blood T cell repertoires in COVID-19. About the research overall: The samples span acute and convalescent COVID-19 from the United States, Italy and Spain. PBMCs, B-cell-depleted T cells, or T cells provided the cDNA or gDNA that made up the material.

V was shortened by 4 bases and J by 1 base, with 7 bases between the two germline ends. The germline V gene encodes CDR1 SNHLY and CDR2 FYNNEI. This CDR3 has 13 residues. Authors' analysis steps: Reference gene primers were amplified, and this amplification served to estimate nucleated cell counts. Produced via immunoSEQ multiplex PCR; TCRdb's table is partial and in-frame only. V and J calls and clone size are copied from that table; D and trimming were computed from the DNA. Among tens of thousands of clones listed, 87% were seen once. This chain joins TRBV2 and TRBJ1-2; the D gene is possibly TRBD1 (5 bases). This clonotype originated in a human donor in a cohort sampled during active COVID-19. The source material was peripheral blood. The CDR3 coding sequence is TGTGCCAGCAGTGGCCAGGGTAACTATGGCTACACCTTC. Protein sequence: CASSGQGNYGYTF.